This T cell receptor beta chain was obtained from a study of T-cell reconstitution after alpha-beta-depleted transplantation in children. Study outcomes and limitations: Among T cells one year after transplant, newly produced cells accounted for most counts and diversity. Reports say that about two months after transplant, the alpha-beta T cells came out of several hundred graft clones that had expanded.

The CDR3 is 18 residues long. V was pared by 8 bases and J by 6 bases, with 19 bases of the junction left unmatched. Germline V CDR1 and CDR2: MNHEY, SMNVEV (reference sequence). The authors prepared the TCRbeta library with unique molecular identifiers. MiXCR, applied by TCRdb to the PCR reads, yields one record per CDR3 protein. The sample includes 450,000 to 550,000 distinct CDR3 sequences, over 9.5% of them seen just once. To note about this clonotype: Its matching antigen is unknown.

The V gene is TRBV27, the J gene TRBJ2-3, with 11 bases matching TRBD2. The TCR sequence derives from a female patient aged 2-9 years who had a stem cell transplant for aplastic anemia, so the T cells may come from the graft donor. This specimen consisted of PBMCs, mostly from graft donor cells, obtained 180 days after TCRalphabeta/CD19-depleted stem cell transplant. The CDR3 protein is CASRPLAGTSGSEDTQYF. In DNA, the CDR3 is TGTGCCAGCCGTCCTTTAGCCGGGACTAGCGGCTCGGAGGATACGCAGTATTTT.